Following are 5 T cell receptor beta chains from one sample sequenced in a study of naive and memory T cell subsets. Two oligonucleotides, mixed equimolar, formed the beta constant-region primer covering TRBC1 and TRBC2. TCRdb re-derived calls from the UMI-ligation and nested PCR reads in MiXCR, one entry per CDR3 protein. The sample carries tens of thousands of distinct CDR3 sequences, around 13% recorded once. The sample consisted of central memory CD4+ T cells from blood. These receptors came from a human donor in good health.

This clonotype appeared many times. No DNA is shown, since the ends of the CDR3 on it are uncertain; the CDR3 is the one TCRdb lists. CDR3 in amino acids: CASSLVGSGSSYF. The chain employs TRBV7-9 and TRBJ2-7; the D segment call TRBD2 is taken from the table without a DNA check. Germline loops: CDR1 SEHNR, CDR2 FQNEAQ (reference sequence). Termini included, the CDR3 measures 13 amino acids.

The chain uses TRBV2 and TRBJ1-2; 11 bases are a match to TRBD1. CDR1 and CDR2 from the germline V gene are SNHLY and FYNNEI. The trim removed 5 bases at V and 8 bases at J, leaving 7 bases unmatched. The CDR3 is 14 amino acids. In nucleotides, the CDR3 is TGTGCCAGCAGTCCCGGACAGGGGGCGCGAGGCTACACCTTC. Its translation: CASSPGQGARGYTF.

J is TRBJ2-7 and V is TRBV7-2, with 7 bases aligning to TRBD1. Per germline, CDR1 SGHTA and CDR2 FQGNSA. The CDR3 is 14 residues long. Trimming cost V 5 bases and J 2 bases; bases outside gene matches: 6. Written as DNA, the CDR3 is TGTGCCAGCAGCCTGACCGGGACAGCCTACGAGCAGTACTTC. Translation gives CASSLTGTAYEQYF.

This clonotype appeared a few times. This chain links TRBV6-6 with TRBJ1-5; TRBD1 is a possible D gene (5 bases). Germline V gives CDR1 MNHNY, CDR2 SVGAGI (reference sequence). The CDR3 length is 15 residues. The germline V and J ends were trimmed by 7 bases and 7 bases, with 20 bases remaining between them. The CDR3 loop is CASIENWGGRQPQHF. The CDR3 region has the DNA TGTGCCAGCATTGAGAATTGGGGGGGGAGACAGCCCCAGCATTTT.

This clonotype was detected only a few times. The V gene is TRBV2, the J gene TRBJ2-5; D gene uncertain. This CDR3 is built from 13 residues. Germline assignment: CDR1 SNHLY and CDR2 FYNNEI. With 2 bases removed from V and 5 bases from J, the gap between germline ends came to 9 bases. The CDR3 DNA reads TGTGCCAGCAGTGAATGGTATAGTGAGACCCAGTACTTC. The encoded protein is CASSEWYSETQYF.